Each of the 18 T cell receptor beta chains below was sequenced from the same sample in a study of blood T cell repertoires in COVID-19. Clones were read by immunoSEQ multiplex PCR, and TCRdb kept only the in-frame ones, dropping some. The repertoire holds approximately 150,000 clones, with about 87% as singletons. Input material: PBMCs or T cells enriched from blood (not recorded which). These receptors all stem from a man between 60 and 75 years old who had recovered from COVID-19.

This chain links TRBV7-6 with TRBJ2-3, with 9 bases matching TRBD2. The CDR3 sequence is 16 residues long. J gave up 4 bases and V 1 base, and 6 bases lay outside the gene matches. Germline V lookup: CDR1 SGHVS, CDR2 FNYEAQ. The CDR3 loop is CASSLVPAGGADTQYF. CDR3 in DNA: TGTGCCAGCAGCTTAGTACCAGCGGGGGGCGCAGATACGCAGTATTTT.

The chain joins TRBV6-1 to TRBJ2-3, with 13 bases lining up with TRBD2. Germline trimming cut 3 bases from V and 5 bases from J; bases unmatched to any gene: 11. Germline CDR1 MNHNS, CDR2 SASEGT. There are 18 residues in the CDR3. The CDR3 loop reads CASSDRSGLAGVGDTQYF. As DNA, the CDR3 is TGTGCCAGCAGTGATAGAAGTGGACTAGCGGGAGTGGGAGATACGCAGTATTTT.

V is TRBV6-2 or TRBV6-3 and J is TRBJ2-7; 13 bases agree with TRBD2. Trimming removed 2 bases from V and 5 bases from J; junction bases left unmatched: 6. Germline CDR1 reads MNHEY; CDR2 reads SVGEGT. This CDR3 comprises 16 residues. CDR3 sequence reads: CASSYLPTSGGDEQYF. The CDR3 DNA reads TGTGCCAGCAGTTACCTACCAACTAGCGGGGGGGACGAGCAGTACTTC.

The J gene is TRBJ1-3, the V gene TRBV5-5; 8 bases are a match to TRBD1. The V segment lost 3 bases and the J segment 4 bases; nucleotides outside the gene matches: 3. The CDR3 covers 14 residues. Germline CDR1 reads SGHKS; CDR2 reads YYEKEE (reference sequence). The CDR3, as DNA: TGTGCCAGCAGCTGGGACAGGAGAGGAAACACCATATATTTT. This encodes CASSWDRRGNTIYF.

This clone was seen many times. The chain is built from TRBV9 and TRBJ2-7, with 7 nucleotides matching TRBD2. V lost 4 bases and J lost 4; bases outside the gene matches: 17. This CDR3 has 17 residues. The germline V gene encodes CDR1 SGDLS and CDR2 YYNGEE. The CDR3 reads CASSQNPGTTERYEQYF. CDR3 nucleotides: TGTGCCAGCAGCCAAAACCCAGGGACTACCGAAAGGTACGAGCAGTACTTC. Full variable domain (outside the CDR3, taken from reference TRBV9 and TRBJ2-7): DSGVTQTPKHLITATGQRVTLRCSPRSGDLSVYWYQQSLDQGLQFLIQYYNGEERAKGNILERFSAQQFPDLHSELNLSSLELGDSALYFCASSQNPGTTERYEQYFGPGTRLTVT.

The chain is built from TRBV19 and TRBJ2-1, with 9 bases lining up with TRBD2. V lost 10 bases and J lost 8; bases outside the gene matches: 6. Germline V lookup: CDR1 LNHDA, CDR2 SQIVND (reference sequence). The CDR3 extends over 12 amino acids. The CDR3 nucleotides are TGTGCCAAAGGGACTAGCTGGGATGAGCAGTTCTTC. It is translated as CAKGTSWDEQFF.

The chain is built from TRBV27 and TRBJ2-5, with 8 bases matching TRBD1. Germline CDR1 and CDR2: MNHEY and SMNVEV (reference sequence). The length of the CDR3 is 14 residues. V was pared by 8 bases and J by 1 base, with 6 bases of the junction left unmatched. The CDR3 here is CASADRAPQETQYF. In nucleotides, the CDR3 is TGTGCCAGCGCGGACAGGGCGCCCCAAGAGACCCAGTACTTC.

The chain combines TRBV28 with TRBJ1-1; D remains unclear. The germline CDR1 and CDR2 sequences are MDHEN and SYDVKM. The V and J ends lost 6 bases and 0 bases respectively, with 20 bases between them. The CDR3 has 17 residues. In nucleotides, the CDR3 is TGTGCCAGCAGCCTTGAGGGTATCGTTACGCTGAACACTGAAGCTTTCTTT. As protein: CASSLEGIVTLNTEAFF.

The chain has TRBV5-4 and TRBJ2-1, with a possible D match to TRBD1 (5 bases). Germline CDR1 reads SGHNT; CDR2 reads YYREEE (reference sequence). Deletions cut 4 bases from V and 2 bases from J, with 10 bases between. This CDR3 is built from 14 residues. CDR3 nucleotides: TGTGCCAGCAGCACTGACAGTCCCTACAATGAGCAGTTCTTC. It is translated as CASSTDSPYNEQFF.

The chain employs TRBV11-2 and TRBJ1-2; possibly TRBD1 for D (5 bases). The germline V and J ends were trimmed by 7 bases and 4 bases, with 13 bases remaining between them. The germline gives CDR1 SGHAT, CDR2 FQNNGV. The CDR3 loop spans 13 amino acids. The CDR3 DNA reads TGTGCCAGCACCGCCGCCGGGGGCTATGGCTACACCTTC. It specifies CASTAAGGYGYTF. The entire variable domain, with the rest obtained from reference TRBV11-2 and TRBJ1-2, is as follows: EAGVAQSPRYKIIEKRQSVAFWCNPISGHATLYWYQQILGQGPKLLIQFQNNGVVDDSQLPKDRFSAERLKGVDSTLKIQPAKLEDSAVYLCASTAAGGYGYTFGSGTRLTVV.

There are a few counts of this clone. The chain is built from TRBV10-3 and TRBJ1-3; D call uncertain. CDR3 length equals 17 residues. Between the trimmed V and J ends, which lost 2 bases and 0 bases, there was a span of 14 bases. CDR1 is ENHRY, CDR2 SYGVKD, per germline. The CDR3 loop is CAISEPSVQNSGNTIYF. For the CDR3, the DNA is TGTGCCATCAGTGAGCCATCAGTACAGAACTCTGGAAACACCATATATTTT.

The chain carries TRBV10-1 and TRBJ1-6; D uncertain. Between the trimmed V and J ends, which lost 6 bases and 12 bases, there was a span of 15 bases. Per the germline V gene, CDR1 is WNHNN and CDR2 is SYGVQD (reference sequence). This CDR3 has 13 residues. CDR3 sequence: CASSHGLEGPLHF. The DNA of the CDR3 is TGCGCCAGCAGCCACGGGCTTGAGGGACCCCTCCACTTT.

This chain links TRBV19 with TRBJ1-5; TRBD1 is a possible D gene (6 bases). V was clipped by 9 bases and J by 5 bases, with 14 bases between them. CDR3 length: 13 amino acids. CDR1 is LNHDA, CDR2 SQIVND, per germline (reference sequence). CDR3 coding DNA: TGTGCCAGCACCGGACAGACTTATCAGCCCCAGCATTTT. It translates to CASTGQTYQPQHF.

The chain is built from TRBV18 and TRBJ2-7, with TRBD2 identical over 11 bases. The CDR3 length is 14 residues. With V trimmed by 2 bases and J by 4 bases, 1 base remained unmatched. Looked up from germline, CDR1 is KGHSH and CDR2 is LQKENI. In DNA, the CDR3 is TGTGCCAGCTCACCAGGGACTAGCGGATACGAGCAGTACTTC. Translating gives CASSPGTSGYEQYF.

The rearrangement joins TRBV5-4 to TRBJ2-7; TRBD2 might be the D (5 bases). The V gene's germline CDR1 is SGHNT and CDR2 YYREEE (reference sequence). Trimming left V 5 bases short and J 0 bases short, with 15 bases between. This CDR3 has 15 residues. The CDR3 nucleotides read TGTGCCAGCAGGCCGGGAACGGCGAGCTCCTACGAGCAGTACTTC. It encodes CASRPGTASSYEQYF.

The chain uses TRBV15 and TRBJ1-4, with 8 nucleotides matching TRBD1. CDR1 and CDR2 from the germline V gene are LNHNV and YYDKDF (reference sequence). The CDR3 is 15 amino acids. V was clipped by 2 bases and J by 3 bases; unmatched bases: 2. DNA for the CDR3: TGTGCCACCAGCAGACAGACAGGGGCTAATGAAAAACTGTTTTTT. Translating it yields CATSRQTGANEKLFF.

The count of this clone is one. The chain uses TRBV12-3 or TRBV12-4 and TRBJ2-7; the D is unclear. The CDR3 has 12 amino acids. Trimming pared 6 bases from V and 5 bases from J, leaving 11 bases between. The CDR3 protein is CASSQRLHEQYF. The CDR3 DNA reads TGTGCCAGCAGCCAGAGGCTACACGAGCAGTACTTC.

The V call is TRBV28, the J call TRBJ2-7, with D possibly matching TRBD1 (6 bases). Germline CDR1 is MDHEN and CDR2 is SYDVKM. The CDR3 has 11 residues. CDR3 amino acids: CATTGLGEQYF. As DNA, the CDR3 is TGTGCTACCACAGGGCTGGGCGAGCAGTACTTC.